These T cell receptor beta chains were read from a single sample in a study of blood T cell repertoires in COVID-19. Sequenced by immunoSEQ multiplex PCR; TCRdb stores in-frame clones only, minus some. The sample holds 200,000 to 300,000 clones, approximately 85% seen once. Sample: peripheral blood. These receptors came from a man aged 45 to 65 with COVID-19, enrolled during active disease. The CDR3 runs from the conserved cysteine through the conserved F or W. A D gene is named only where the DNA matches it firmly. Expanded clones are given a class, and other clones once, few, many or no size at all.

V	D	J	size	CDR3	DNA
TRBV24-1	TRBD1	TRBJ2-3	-	CATSHRGSTDTQYF	TGTGCCACCAGCCACAGGGGCTCCACAGATACGCAGTATTTT
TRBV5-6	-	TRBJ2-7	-	CASSLGLEGYEQYF	TGTGCCAGCAGCTTGGGACTGGAAGGCTACGAGCAGTACTTC
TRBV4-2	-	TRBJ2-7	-	CASSQGVGVEQYF	TGTGCCAGCAGCCAAGGGGTAGGGGTGGAGCAGTACTTC
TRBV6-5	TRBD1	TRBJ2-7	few	CASSYSTGSLNEQYF	TGTGCCAGCAGTTACTCGACAGGGAGTTTGAACGAGCAGTACTTC
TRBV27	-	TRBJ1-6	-	CASSIPGGHSPLHF	TGTGCCAGCAGTATCCCCGGGGGGCATTCACCCCTCCACTTT
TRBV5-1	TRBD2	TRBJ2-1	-	CASSEGLNEQFF	TGCGCCAGCAGCGAGGGACTAAATGAGCAGTTCTTC
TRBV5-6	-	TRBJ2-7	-	CASSLVPPPPPYEQYF	TGTGCCAGCAGCTTGGTTCCCCCCCCTCCCCCCTACGAGCAGTACTTC
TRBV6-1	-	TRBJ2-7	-	CASSEDGYEQYF	TGTGCCAGCAGTGAAGACGGGTACGAGCAGTACTTC
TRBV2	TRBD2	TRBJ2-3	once	CASPKRGGEGTDTQYF	TGTGCCAGCCCCAAGCGGGGGGGCGAAGGGACAGATACGCAGTATTTT
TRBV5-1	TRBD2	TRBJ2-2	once	CASSYGLAGGPGTGELFF	TGCGCCAGCAGCTACGGACTAGCGGGGGGGCCTGGCACCGGGGAGCTGTTTTTT
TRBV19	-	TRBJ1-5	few	CASRRAGALNQPQHF	TGTGCCAGTAGAAGGGCAGGGGCCCTCAATCAGCCCCAGCATTTT